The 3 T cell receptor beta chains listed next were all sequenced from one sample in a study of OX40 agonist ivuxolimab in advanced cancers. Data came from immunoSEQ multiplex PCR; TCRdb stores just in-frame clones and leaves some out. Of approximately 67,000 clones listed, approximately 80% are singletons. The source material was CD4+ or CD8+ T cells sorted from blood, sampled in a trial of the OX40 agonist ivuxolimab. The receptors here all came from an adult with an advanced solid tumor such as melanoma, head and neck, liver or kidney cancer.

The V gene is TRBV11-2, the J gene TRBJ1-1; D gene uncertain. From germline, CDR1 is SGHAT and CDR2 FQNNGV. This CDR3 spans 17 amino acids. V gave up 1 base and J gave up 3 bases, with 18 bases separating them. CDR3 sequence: CASSLAPMTDVYTEAFF. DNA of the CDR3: TGTGCCAGCAGCTTAGCCCCAATGACGGATGTTTACACTGAAGCTTTCTTT.

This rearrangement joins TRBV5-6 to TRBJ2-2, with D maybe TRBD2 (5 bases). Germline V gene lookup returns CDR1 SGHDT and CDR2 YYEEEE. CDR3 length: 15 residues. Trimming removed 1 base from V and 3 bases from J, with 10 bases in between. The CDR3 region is CASSLWEPYTGELFF. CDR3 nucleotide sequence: TGTGCCAGCAGCTTGTGGGAGCCTTACACCGGGGAGCTGTTTTTT.

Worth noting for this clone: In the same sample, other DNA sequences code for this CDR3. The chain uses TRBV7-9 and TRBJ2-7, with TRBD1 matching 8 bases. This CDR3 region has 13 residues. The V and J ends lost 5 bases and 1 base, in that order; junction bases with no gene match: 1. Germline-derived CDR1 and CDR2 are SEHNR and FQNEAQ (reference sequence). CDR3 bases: TGTGCCAGCAGCGGGACAGGTTCCTACGAGCAGTACTTC. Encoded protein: CASSGTGSYEQYF.